The subject of this entry is one T cell receptor (beta chain). Its antigen remains unidentified. There are no base qualities to consult, and no much larger clone falls within one base. The Qiagen DNeasy kit was used to extract genomic DNA from unsorted PBMCs and from the negatively selected CD4+ and CD8+ fractions. Amplification of TCR beta CDR3 regions was done by immunoSEQ multiplex PCR with primers that anneal to V and J segments. A synthetic immune receptor repertoire was used to minimize amplification bias, and any remaining bias was removed computationally after sequencing. The original methods were these. Custom Python scripts were used to quantify repertoire diversity as the Shannon entropy index. Unsorted, CD4+ and CD8+ repertoires were analyzed separately, except for combined analyses in which CD4+ and CD8+ sequences were merged in silico. Clonal expansion was defined as at least a 2-fold frequency increase after treatment relative to C1D1, with a pseudocount of 0.5 for undetected baseline clones. Clones with 0 or 1 copy at C1D1 were classified as singleton clones, and clones with 2 or more copies were classified as non-singleton clones. Clones expanded in unsorted samples were assigned a CD4+, CD8+ or unknown annotation through matching of protein sequences in sorted samples from the same patient. Wilcoxon tests on paired samples were used to test changes in diversity from C1D1 to C4D1. The immuneACCESS repertoire file appears here via TCRdb, limited to in-frame rearrangements. These files lack a portion of the clones; in checked studies, under half of the deficit traces to unresolved V genes, and the cause of the others is not known. That table supplies the V and J calls and clone size; D and trimming were determined from the DNA. The sample includes roughly 81,000 clones, with 85% to 95% observed a single time. The ten largest clonotypes hold roughly 3% of the sample.

The data derive from a study of PD-1 blockade in classical Hodgkin lymphoma (dated by TCRdb to 2018 to 2021). At the level of the whole study: Nivolumab dosing was 3 mg/kg intravenously every 2 weeks, continuing until either disease progression or unacceptable toxicity. A peripheral blood immune signature of response to PD-1 blockade in classical Hodgkin lymphoma was defined using TCR beta sequencing and CyTOF. Study-wide conclusions, independent of this receptor: The study covered only a single clinical trial cohort, and the causes of the repertoire differences, possibly disease activity or prior therapy, were still not defined. Baseline TCR diversity was reported to be lower in newly diagnosed patients than in healthy donors and to be lower still in relapsed/refractory patients. Patients starting nivolumab less than 1 year after ASCT had lower diversity and were excluded from later analyses to avoid confounding by immune reconstitution. A significant rise by C4D1 was seen in CD4+ but not CD8+ TCR diversity (p=0.0027 vs p=0.16), with the rise being most apparent in complete responders (p=0.02). Trial patients with a complete response had baseline diversity similar to that of newly diagnosed patients, while partial responders and progressors had significantly lower diversity.

Interpreted using the paper, the time point label stands for: cycle 2 day 1 (C2D1) of nivolumab. Every trial patient had relapsed following autologous stem cell transplantation, and prior brentuximab vedotin exposure was what differed among cohorts A, B and C. The trial cohort comprised more than 55 patients with relapsed/refractory classical Hodgkin lymphoma whose best overall responses were complete response, partial response or progressive disease. Trial patients were treated with single-agent nivolumab in the multi-cohort phase II CheckMate 205 trial. An independent review committee assessed best overall response using the 2007 International Working Group response criteria. Trial PBMCs were collected just before the start of nivolumab (C1D1) and during therapy at cycle 2 day 1 and cycle 4 day 1. Peripheral blood was collected in 8 mL Vacutainer Cell Preparation Tubes, from which PBMCs were isolated by centrifugation and then cryopreserved.

The sequence came from a human donor with classical Hodgkin lymphoma. The sample was peripheral blood mononuclear cells (PBMCs), taken before the second cycle of nivolumab.

In nucleotide form, the sequence is TGTGCCAGCATCCGGACTAGCGGGGGCTACGAGCAGTACTTC. It codes for CASIRTSGGYEQYF. Here the chain combines TRBV28 and TRBJ2-7; TRBD2 aligns with 13 central bases. The germline V gene yields MDHEN for CDR1 and SYDVKM for CDR2. The germline V end is reduced by 7 bases and the J end by 3 bases; junction bases left unmatched: 3. From cysteine to phenylalanine, the CDR3 is 14 amino acids long. Solely the CDR3 DNA is kept, with 42 bases framed from the first base.